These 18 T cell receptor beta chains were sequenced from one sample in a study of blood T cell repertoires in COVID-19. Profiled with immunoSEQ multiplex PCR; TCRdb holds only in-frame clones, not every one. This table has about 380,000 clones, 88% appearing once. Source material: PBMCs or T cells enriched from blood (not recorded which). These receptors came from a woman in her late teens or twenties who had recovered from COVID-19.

CDR3 in amino acids: CASSSPGTGRLGTQYF. CDR3 sequence (DNA): TGCGCCAGCAGCTCCCCCGGGACAGGGAGACTAGGGACCCAGTACTTC. This chain links TRBV5-1 with TRBJ2-5; TRBD1 matches 9 bases. V was pared by 3 bases and J by 7 bases, with 13 bases of the junction left unmatched. CDR1 is SGHRS, CDR2 YFSETQ, per germline. This CDR3 is built from 16 residues.

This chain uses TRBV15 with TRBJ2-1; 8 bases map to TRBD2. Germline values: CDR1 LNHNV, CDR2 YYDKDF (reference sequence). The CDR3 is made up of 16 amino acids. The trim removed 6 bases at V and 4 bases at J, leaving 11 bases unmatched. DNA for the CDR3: TGTGCCACCAGAGTCCCCGGGACTAGTCGGTACAATGAGCAGTTCTTC. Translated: CATRVPGTSRYNEQFF.

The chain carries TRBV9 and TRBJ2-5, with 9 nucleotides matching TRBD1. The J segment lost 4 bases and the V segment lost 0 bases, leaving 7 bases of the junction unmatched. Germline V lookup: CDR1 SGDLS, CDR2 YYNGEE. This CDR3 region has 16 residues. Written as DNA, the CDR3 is TGTGCCAGCAGCGTAGAGGGACAGGGAGGTGTAGAGACCCAGTACTTC. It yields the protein CASSVEGQGGVETQYF.

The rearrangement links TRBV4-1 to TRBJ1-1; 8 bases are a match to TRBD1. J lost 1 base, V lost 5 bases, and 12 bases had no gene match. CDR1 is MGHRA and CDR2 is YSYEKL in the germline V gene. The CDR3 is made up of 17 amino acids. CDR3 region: CASSAQGAPVPNTEAFF. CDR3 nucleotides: TGCGCCAGCAGCGCCCAGGGGGCCCCGGTTCCGAACACTGAAGCTTTCTTT.

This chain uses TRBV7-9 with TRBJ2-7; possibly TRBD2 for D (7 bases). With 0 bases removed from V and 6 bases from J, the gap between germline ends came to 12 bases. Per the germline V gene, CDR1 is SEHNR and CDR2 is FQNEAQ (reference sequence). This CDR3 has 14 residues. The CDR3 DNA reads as TGTGCCAGCAGCTTAGCGGGGGGGCCTCGCGAGCAGTACTTC. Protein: CASSLAGGPREQYF.

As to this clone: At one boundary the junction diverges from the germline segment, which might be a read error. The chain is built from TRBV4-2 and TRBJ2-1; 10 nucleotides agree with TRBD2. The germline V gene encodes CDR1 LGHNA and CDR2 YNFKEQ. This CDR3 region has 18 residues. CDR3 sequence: CASSEELAGALGVNEQFF. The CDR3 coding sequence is TGTGCCAGCAGCGAAGAGCTAGCGGGGGCACTGGGCGTAAATGAGCAGTTCTTC.

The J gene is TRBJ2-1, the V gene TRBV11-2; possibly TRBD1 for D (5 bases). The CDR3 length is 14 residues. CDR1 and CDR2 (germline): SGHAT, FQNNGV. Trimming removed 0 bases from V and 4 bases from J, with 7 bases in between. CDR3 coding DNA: TGTGCCAGCAGCTTAGATTCAGGGTACAATGAGCAGTTCTTC. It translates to CASSLDSGYNEQFF.

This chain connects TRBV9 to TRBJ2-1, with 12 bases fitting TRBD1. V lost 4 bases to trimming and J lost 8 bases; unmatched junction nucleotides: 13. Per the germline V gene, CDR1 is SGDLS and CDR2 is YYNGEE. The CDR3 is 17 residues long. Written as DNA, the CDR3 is TGTGCCAGCAGCCCCCCTGAGGGGACAGGGGGCTGGGATGAGCAGTTCTTC. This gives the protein CASSPPEGTGGWDEQFF.

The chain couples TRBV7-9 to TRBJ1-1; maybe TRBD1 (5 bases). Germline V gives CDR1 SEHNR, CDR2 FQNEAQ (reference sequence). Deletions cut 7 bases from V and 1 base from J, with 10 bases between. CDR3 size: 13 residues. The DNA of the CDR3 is TGTGCCAGCAACACAGGAAAGAACACTGAAGCTTTCTTT. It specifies CASNTGKNTEAFF.

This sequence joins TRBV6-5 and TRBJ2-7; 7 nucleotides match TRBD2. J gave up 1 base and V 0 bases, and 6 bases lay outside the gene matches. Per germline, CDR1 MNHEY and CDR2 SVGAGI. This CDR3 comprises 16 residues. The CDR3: CASSYSWRGRSYEQYF. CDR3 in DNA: TGTGCCAGCAGTTACTCGTGGCGGGGGAGATCCTACGAGCAGTACTTC.

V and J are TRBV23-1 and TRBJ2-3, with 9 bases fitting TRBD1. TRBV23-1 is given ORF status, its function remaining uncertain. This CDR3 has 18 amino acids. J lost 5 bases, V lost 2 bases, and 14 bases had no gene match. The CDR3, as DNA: TGCGCCAGCAGTCAACCCCCAAACAGGGGGCCTGACCTAGATACGCAGTATTTT. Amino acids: CASSQPPNRGPDLDTQYF.

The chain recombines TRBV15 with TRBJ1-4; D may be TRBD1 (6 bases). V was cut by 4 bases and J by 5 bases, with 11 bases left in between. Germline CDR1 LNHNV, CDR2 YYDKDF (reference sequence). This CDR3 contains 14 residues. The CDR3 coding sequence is TGTGCCACCAGCAAGGACAGACTGAATGAAAAACTGTTTTTT. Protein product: CATSKDRLNEKLFF.

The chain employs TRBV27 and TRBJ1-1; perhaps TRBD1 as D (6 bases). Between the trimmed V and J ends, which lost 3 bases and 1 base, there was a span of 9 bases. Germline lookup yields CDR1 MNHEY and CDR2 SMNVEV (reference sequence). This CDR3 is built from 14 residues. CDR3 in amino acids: CASSLGHSNTEAFF. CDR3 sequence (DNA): TGTGCCAGCAGTTTGGGACACTCGAACACTGAAGCTTTCTTT.

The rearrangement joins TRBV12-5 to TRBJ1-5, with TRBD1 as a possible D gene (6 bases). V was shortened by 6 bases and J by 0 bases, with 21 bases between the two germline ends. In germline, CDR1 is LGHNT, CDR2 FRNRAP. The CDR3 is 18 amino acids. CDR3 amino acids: CASGDTGPLVDSNQPQHF. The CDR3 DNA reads TGTGCTAGTGGAGATACAGGGCCTTTGGTGGATAGCAATCAGCCCCAGCATTTT.

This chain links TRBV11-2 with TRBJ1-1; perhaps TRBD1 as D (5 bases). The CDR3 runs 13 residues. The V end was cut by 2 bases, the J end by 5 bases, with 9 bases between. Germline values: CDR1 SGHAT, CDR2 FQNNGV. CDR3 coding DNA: TGTGCCAGCAGCTTAATACAGGCAACTGAAGCTTTCTTT. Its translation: CASSLIQATEAFF.

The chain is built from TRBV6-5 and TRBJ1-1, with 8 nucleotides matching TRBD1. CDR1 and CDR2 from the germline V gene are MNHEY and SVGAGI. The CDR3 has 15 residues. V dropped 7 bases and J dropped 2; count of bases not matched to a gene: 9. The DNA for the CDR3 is TGTGCCAGCATTCCCAGAGGACAGGGAAACACTGAAGCTTTCTTT. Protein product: CASIPRGQGNTEAFF.

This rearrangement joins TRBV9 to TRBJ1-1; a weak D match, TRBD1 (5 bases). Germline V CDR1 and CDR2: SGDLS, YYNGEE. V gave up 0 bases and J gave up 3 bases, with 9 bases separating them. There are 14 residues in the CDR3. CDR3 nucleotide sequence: TGTGCCAGCAGCGTAGGACAGAGCTACACTGAAGCTTTCTTT. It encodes CASSVGQSYTEAFF.

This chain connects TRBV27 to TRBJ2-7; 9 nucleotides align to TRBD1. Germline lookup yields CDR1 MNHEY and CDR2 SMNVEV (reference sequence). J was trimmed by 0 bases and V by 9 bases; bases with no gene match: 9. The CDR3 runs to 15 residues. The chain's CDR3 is CASGPPGQGSYEQYF. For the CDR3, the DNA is TGTGCCAGTGGGCCACCGGGACAGGGCTCCTACGAGCAGTACTTC.